Below, one T cell receptor beta chain is given with its context. This CDR3 has 15 amino acids. Germline assignment: CDR1 SGHKS and CDR2 YYEKEE (reference sequence). Between the trimmed V and J ends, which lost 4 bases and 8 bases, there was a span of 19 bases. TCRdb keeps only in-frame clones here, not all; method: immunoSEQ multiplex PCR. The sample includes around 170,000 clones, around 84% of them seen just once. This sample was included in a study of blood T cell repertoires in COVID-19. The specimen sequenced was peripheral blood. The clonotype was recovered from a man aged 50 to 59 with active or convalescent COVID-19. The chain couples TRBV5-5 to TRBJ2-1; TRBD1 might be the D (5 bases). CDR3 in amino acids: CASSEGHVSPYEQFF. The CDR3 coding sequence is TGTGCCAGCAGCGAAGGACACGTGTCCCCCTATGAGCAGTTCTTC.